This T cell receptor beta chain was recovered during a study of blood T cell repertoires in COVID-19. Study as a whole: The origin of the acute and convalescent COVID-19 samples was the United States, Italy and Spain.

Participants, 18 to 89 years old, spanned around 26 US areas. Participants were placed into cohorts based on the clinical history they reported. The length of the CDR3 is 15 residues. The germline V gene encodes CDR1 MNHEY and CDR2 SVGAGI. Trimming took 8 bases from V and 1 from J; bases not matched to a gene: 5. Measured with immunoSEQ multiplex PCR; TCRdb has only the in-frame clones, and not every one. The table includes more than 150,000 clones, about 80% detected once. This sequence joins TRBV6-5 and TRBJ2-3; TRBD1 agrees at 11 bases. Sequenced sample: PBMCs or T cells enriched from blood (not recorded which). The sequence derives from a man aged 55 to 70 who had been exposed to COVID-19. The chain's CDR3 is CASAGQGGGTDTQYF. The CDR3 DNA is TGTGCCAGCGCGGGACAGGGGGGAGGCACAGATACGCAGTATTTT.